Presented here are 21 T cell receptor beta chains from one specimen sequenced in a study of blood T cell dynamics during melanoma immunotherapy. Sample time point: week 3, after first cycle of checkpoint inhibitor. Clones were sequenced by immunoSEQ multiplex PCR, and TCRdb holds only the in-frame ones, with some missing. The table lists about 28,000 clones, around 80% of them singletons. Sequencing used blood, obtained from a patient treated with checkpoint blockade. The source of these receptors is a human donor with melanoma.

The rearrangement joins TRBV27 to TRBJ2-3; 13 bases align to TRBD2. Per the germline V gene, CDR1 is MNHEY and CDR2 is SMNVEV (reference sequence). Losses at the gene ends were 2 bases for V and 2 bases for J; bases not matched to a gene: 4. The CDR3 sequence is 17 residues long. The CDR3 loop reads CASSLRLAGGNTDTQYF. The CDR3 region has the DNA TGTGCCAGCAGTTTAAGACTAGCGGGGGGAAACACAGATACGCAGTATTTT.

This chain uses TRBV19 with TRBJ2-4; D not certain. The CDR3 totals 15 residues. The germline V gene has CDR1 LNHDA and CDR2 SQIVND (reference sequence). Trimming pared 3 bases from V and 0 bases from J, leaving 9 bases between. CDR3 sequence reads: CASSIPDIAKNIQYF. CDR3 DNA: TGTGCCAGTAGTATCCCCGATATAGCCAAAAACATTCAGTACTTC.

This chain links TRBV9 with TRBJ1-2, with TRBD1 as a possible D gene (5 bases). This CDR3 has 13 amino acids. V dropped 4 bases and J dropped 6 bases, with 13 bases sitting between them. The germline V gene has CDR1 SGDLS and CDR2 YYNGEE. The CDR3 region has the DNA TGTGCCAGCAGCTCACAGGACCTGAATGGCTACACCTTC. Translating it yields CASSSQDLNGYTF. Looking up the rest from reference TRBV9 and TRBJ1-2 gives the full variable domain: DSGVTQTPKHLITATGQRVTLRCSPRSGDLSVYWYQQSLDQGLQFLIQYYNGEERAKGNILERFSAQQFPDLHSELNLSSLELGDSALYFCASSSQDLNGYTFGSGTRLTVV.

The DNA for the CDR3 is TGTGCCAGCAGTGAGACAGGGGGTTACAATGAGCAGTTCTTC. Its protein is CASSETGGYNEQFF. The chain has TRBV2 and TRBJ2-1, with 9 bases fitting TRBD1. Germline loops: CDR1 SNHLY, CDR2 FYNNEI. The J segment lost 4 bases and the V segment lost 3 bases, leaving 1 base of the junction unmatched. The CDR3 covers 14 residues.

The chain is built from TRBV6-1 and TRBJ1-2; no clear D gene. The length of the CDR3 is 14 residues. The germline CDR1 and CDR2 sequences are MNHNS and SASEGT. Trimming shortened V by 0 bases and J by 8 bases, and 13 bases separated the two germline ends. Here the CDR3 DNA reads TGTGCCAGCAGTGAAGCGGGGTGGGAAGGGGGCTACACCTTC. Protein product: CASSEAGWEGGYTF.

The CDR3 DNA reads as TGTGCCAGTAGCTTATATTCTGAAGCTTTCTTT. Protein sequence: CASSLYSEAFF. This chain joins TRBV19 and TRBJ1-1; unclear D gene. Per the germline V gene, CDR1 is LNHDA and CDR2 is SQIVND (reference sequence). The CDR3 is 11 residues long. V lost 6 bases and J 6 bases, leaving 8 bases between the germline ends.

The chain joins TRBV5-1 to TRBJ2-5; 10 positions agree with TRBD2. V lost 2 bases, J lost 1 base, and 2 bases stayed unmatched. Germline values: CDR1 SGHRS, CDR2 YFSETQ. This CDR3 is built from 15 residues. As DNA, the CDR3 is TGCGCCAGCAGCTTTGGGACTAGCGCCCAAGAGACCCAGTACTTC. This codes for CASSFGTSAQETQYF.

The V gene is TRBV30, the J gene TRBJ1-5, with unresolved D. V was shortened by 2 bases and J by 1 base, with 3 bases between the two germline ends. Germline V gene sequence: CDR1 GTSNPN, CDR2 SVGIG (reference sequence). CDR3 length: 12 amino acids. DNA of the CDR3: TGTGCCTGGAGTAAGAGCAATCAGCCCCAGCATTTT. As protein: CAWSKSNQPQHF.

This chain uses TRBV7-9 with TRBJ1-1, with a possible D match to TRBD1 (5 bases). The CDR3 covers 12 residues. V lost 8 bases and J lost 5, with 12 bases in between. CDR1 SEHNR and CDR2 FQNEAQ come from the germline V gene (reference sequence). Here the CDR3 DNA reads TGTGCCAGCGGGGCCGGTGGAACTGAAGCTTTCTTT. It translates to CASGAGGTEAFF. The full variable domain, in which reference TRBV7-9 and TRBJ1-1 provide the parts outside the CDR3, is DTGVSQNPRHKITKRGQNVTFRCDPISEHNRLYWYRQTLGQGPEFLTYFQNEAQLEKSRLLSDRFSAERPKGSFSTLEIQRTEQGDSAMYLCASGAGGTEAFFGQGTRLTVV.

This sequence joins TRBV28 and TRBJ1-5; 8 bases are shared with TRBD1. V was pared by 5 bases and J by 7 bases, with 13 bases of the junction left unmatched. This CDR3 is built from 16 residues. CDR1 and CDR2 from the germline V gene are MDHEN and SYDVKM. The CDR3 nucleotides read TGTGCCAGCAGTGATAGACAGGGGACATTCGAACAGCCCCAGCATTTT. Protein sequence: CASSDRQGTFEQPQHF.

The rearrangement uses TRBV19 and TRBJ2-7; D might be TRBD2 (6 bases). This CDR3 contains 13 residues. Germline CDR1 is LNHDA and CDR2 is SQIVND (reference sequence). The V end was cut by 3 bases, the J end by 3 bases, with 9 bases between. CDR3 amino acids: CASSIVGGYEQYF. DNA for the CDR3: TGTGCCAGTAGTATTGTGGGAGGCTACGAGCAGTACTTC.

The chain uses TRBV5-6 and TRBJ2-3; TRBD2 is a possible D gene (5 bases). The CDR3 sequence is 15 residues long. Germline V gene data show CDR1 as SGHDT and CDR2 as YYEEEE. The ends were cut back, 5 bases at V and 2 bases at J, with 15 bases in the middle. Written as DNA, the CDR3 is TGTGCCAGCAGTCACAAACTAGAACCCACAGATACGCAGTATTTT. This sequence encodes CASSHKLEPTDTQYF.

The gene calls are TRBV4-2 and TRBJ2-7, with 13 bases matching TRBD2. The CDR3 is made up of 18 amino acids. The germline V gene encodes CDR1 LGHNA and CDR2 YNFKEQ. Germline trimming cut 4 bases from V and 0 bases from J; bases unmatched to any gene: 9. The CDR3 reads CASSLTSGGAKSSYEQYF. CDR3 DNA sequence: TGTGCCAGCAGCCTTACTAGCGGGGGGGCCAAGAGCTCCTACGAGCAGTACTTC.

V is TRBV11-1 and J is TRBJ2-5; 14 nucleotides line up with TRBD2. The CDR3 extends over 18 amino acids. V lost 5 bases to trimming and J lost 1 base; unmatched junction nucleotides: 9. The V gene's germline CDR1 is SGHAT and CDR2 FQDESV (reference sequence). The CDR3 nucleotides are TGTGCCAGCAGCATCCACGGACTAGCGGGGGGCCTCCAAGAGACCCAGTACTTC. Translating it yields CASSIHGLAGGLQETQYF.

The CDR3 reads CASSRTEFNEQFF. The CDR3 DNA follows: TGTGCCAGCTCCCGGACGGAGTTCAATGAGCAGTTCTTC. The chain is built from TRBV6-4 and TRBJ2-1; no definite D call. The germline V and J ends were trimmed by 8 bases and 6 bases, with 14 bases remaining between them. CDR3 length equals 13 residues. Germline values: CDR1 MRHNA, CDR2 SNTAGT.

The chain combines TRBV15 with TRBJ1-5; D is unresolved. V dropped 3 bases and J dropped 6 bases, with 21 bases sitting between them. CDR3 length: 17 amino acids. From germline, CDR1 is LNHNV and CDR2 YYDKDF (reference sequence). Here the CDR3 DNA reads TGTGCCACCAGCAGGCATGACGGCCTTGCGTCGATTCAGCCCCAGCATTTT. Protein product: CATSRHDGLASIQPQHF.

The chain joins TRBV2 to TRBJ2-1, with TRBD2 matching over 12 bases. The germline gives CDR1 SNHLY, CDR2 FYNNEI. The CDR3 loop spans 14 amino acids. V gave up 9 bases and J gave up 6 bases; unmatched junction bases: 6. The CDR3 loop is CASPGLAGSNEQFF. The CDR3 DNA is TGTGCCAGTCCGGGACTAGCGGGCTCCAATGAGCAGTTCTTC. Full variable domain (rest looked up from reference TRBV2 and TRBJ2-1): EPEVTQTPSHQVTQMGQEVILRCVPISNHLYFYWYRQILGQKVEFLVSFYNNEISEKSEIFDDQFSVERPDGSNFTLKIRSTKLEDSAMYFCASPGLAGSNEQFFGPGTRLTVL.

The rearrangement links TRBV7-3 to TRBJ2-1; 8 bases line up with TRBD1. From germline, CDR1 is SGHTA and CDR2 FQGTGA. The CDR3 consists of 17 residues. J gave up 1 base and V 5 bases, and 10 bases lay outside the gene matches. CDR3 region: CASSAGQGRGSYNEQFF. The CDR3 DNA sequence: TGTGCCAGCAGCGCAGGACAGGGTAGAGGATCCTACAATGAGCAGTTCTTC.

The chain combines TRBV7-2 with TRBJ2-7; tentative D call: TRBD2 (6 bases). This CDR3 has 12 residues. CDR1 and CDR2 from the germline V gene are SGHTA and FQGNSA. Deletions cut 4 bases from V and 12 bases from J, with 16 bases between. The CDR3 coding sequence is TGTGCCAGCAGCTCGGGGAGGAGGTCGCTGTACTTC. Encoded protein: CASSSGRRSLYF.

This clone showed up just once. The V gene is TRBV13, the J gene TRBJ1-2; perhaps TRBD1 as D (5 bases). Germline V gene data show CDR1 as PRHDT and CDR2 as FYEKMQ (reference sequence). This CDR3 region has 16 residues. The germline V and J ends were trimmed by 5 bases and 2 bases, with 18 bases remaining between them. The CDR3 loop is CASSPGPLGINYGYTF. The DNA for the CDR3 is TGTGCCAGCAGCCCGGGGCCCCTGGGAATCAACTATGGCTACACCTTC.

This rearrangement joins TRBV30 to TRBJ2-2, with a weak D call TRBD2 (6 bases). The CDR3 consists of 16 residues. The V end lost 3 bases, the J end lost 8 bases, and 22 bases lay between the germline ends. Looked up from germline, CDR1 is GTSNPN and CDR2 is SVGIG (reference sequence). CDR3 sequence: CAWSRFGGATRGELFF. CDR3 coding DNA: TGTGCCTGGAGCCGATTCGGGGGAGCGACCCGGGGGGAGCTGTTTTTT.